The 23 T cell receptor beta chains in this list originate from one sample, sequenced in a study of blood T cells in healthy people across ages. Combining a sample-barcoded 5' primer with a J-beta primer mix, a second PCR ran for about 7 to 11 cycles. MiXCR was run by TCRdb on the 5' RACE reads, yielding one entry per CDR3 protein. The data contain hundreds of thousands of distinct CDR3 sequences, around 30% of them singletons. The sample consisted of blood. All receptors come from a woman in her seventies in good health.

This clonotype has a handful of counts. The gene calls are TRBV12-3 or TRBV12-4 and TRBJ1-2; perhaps TRBD1 as D (6 bases). The V gene lost 3 bases and the J gene lost 3 bases, with 14 bases spanning the gap. This CDR3 spans 15 amino acids. Written as DNA, the CDR3 is TGTGCCAGCAGTTTGAATGGAGGGGGGGACTATGGCTACACCTTC. It yields the protein CASSLNGGGDYGYTF.

The chain combines TRBV27 with TRBJ2-7; possible D gene TRBD1, 5 bases. Trimming removed 7 bases at V and 7 bases at J, with 17 bases between. Germline V gene sequence: CDR1 MNHEY, CDR2 SMNVEV (reference sequence). The CDR3 sequence is 13 residues long. The CDR3 here is CASMGLVDWEQYF. The CDR3 DNA reads TGTGCCAGCATGGGGCTTGTAGATTGGGAGCAGTACTTC.

The chain combines TRBV5-6 with TRBJ2-3; D is perhaps TRBD2 (6 bases). There are 15 residues in the CDR3. Germline V CDR1 and CDR2: SGHDT, YYEEEE. V was clipped by 4 bases and J by 0 bases, with 12 bases between them. CDR3 region: CASSPAGLSTDTQYF. DNA of the CDR3: TGTGCCAGCAGCCCCGCAGGACTAAGCACAGATACGCAGTATTTT.

Details on this clonotype: A junction boundary mismatches the germline segment, possibly from a read error. V is TRBV2 and J is TRBJ1-1, with a possible D match to TRBD1 (6 bases). Germline V lookup: CDR1 SNHLY, CDR2 FYNNEI. CDR3 length: 15 residues. In DNA form, the CDR3 reads TGCGCCAGCAGTGAAACCGGGGGCAGGAACACTGAAGCTTTCTTT. Its translation is CASSETGGRNTEAFF.

This chain links TRBV28 with TRBJ2-5, with 10 bases matching TRBD2. The CDR3 contains 16 residues. The ends lost 4 bases at V and 4 bases at J; junction bases unmatched: 9. Germline assignment: CDR1 MDHEN and CDR2 SYDVKM. As DNA, the CDR3 is TGTGCCAGCAGTTCCAGCGGGAGGGCCGTGTTAGAGACCCAGTACTTC. As protein: CASSSSGRAVLETQYF.

The sample holds a few counts of this clonotype. The chain uses TRBV7-9 and TRBJ2-5, with 7 bases lining up with TRBD2. V lost 5 bases and J lost 11; bases outside the gene matches: 17. The CDR3 sequence is 15 residues long. Germline V gene lookup returns CDR1 SEHNR and CDR2 FQNEAQ (reference sequence). The CDR3: CASSDTTSVSGTQYF. The CDR3 nucleotides are TGTGCCAGCAGCGATACCACTAGCGTCAGTGGCACTCAGTACTTC.

The CDR3 DNA is TGTGCCAGCAGTTTAAGCGGGGCTATATACATTCAGTACTTC. This codes for CASSLSGAIYIQYF. The genes are TRBV28 and TRBJ2-4, with 7 bases fitting TRBD2. CDR1 is MDHEN and CDR2 is SYDVKM in the germline V gene. CDR3 length: 14 amino acids. Germline trimming cut 2 bases from V and 8 bases from J; bases unmatched to any gene: 6.

There are a few counts of this clonotype. V and J are TRBV28 and TRBJ2-5; no reliable D call. The closer fit of TRBJ2-7 to the DNA end suggests the J call may be wrong. The CDR3 length is 13 residues. Looked up from germline, CDR1 is MDHEN and CDR2 is SYDVKM. The CDR3 reads CASSSYTPYEQYF. CDR3 bases: TGTGCCAGCAGTTCGTACACCCCCTACGAGCAGTACTTC.

This chain joins TRBV6-2 or TRBV6-3 and TRBJ2-5; no reliable D call. With the DNA end fitting TRBJ2-1 better, the J assignment may be wrong. The CDR3 is made up of 13 amino acids. Germline V CDR1 and CDR2: MNHEY, SVGEGT. CDR3 sequence reads: CASSYLVPNEQFF. The DNA for the CDR3 is TGTGCCAGCAGTTACCTAGTACCGAATGAGCAGTTCTTC.

The rearrangement joins TRBV28 to TRBJ2-7; either TRBD1 or TRBD2 may fit D (6 bases each). This CDR3 is built from 14 residues. V was shortened by 7 bases and J by 2 bases, with 15 bases between the two germline ends. Germline lookup yields CDR1 MDHEN and CDR2 SYDVKM. DNA for the CDR3: TGTGCCAGCATGACACAGGGAGGTACCTACGAGCAGTACTTC. Translation: CASMTQGGTYEQYF. The full variable domain, its missing parts supplied by reference TRBV28 and TRBJ2-7, is DVKVTQSSRYLVKRTGEKVFLECVQDMDHENMFWYRQDPGLGLRLIYFSYDVKMKEKGDIPEGYSVSREKKERFSLILESASTNQTSMYLCASMTQGGTYEQYFGPGTRLTVT.

This clonotype was found a few times. A single base separates this from a much larger clone, so it may be a read error. The J gene is TRBJ1-1, the V gene TRBV3-1; 9 bases map to TRBD1. Germline V gene data show CDR1 as LGHDT and CDR2 as YNNKEL (reference sequence). The CDR3 has 13 amino acids. CDR3 in amino acids: CVSSQMTGGEAFF. DNA for the CDR3: TGTGTCAGCAGCCAAATGACAGGGGGAGAAGCTTTCTTT. Together with reference TRBV3-1 and TRBJ1-1, the CDR3 gives the full variable domain: DTAVSQTPKYLVTQMGNDKSIKCEQNLGHDTMYWYKQDSKKFLKIMFSYNNKELIINETVPNRFSPKSPDKAHLNLHINSLELGDSAVYFCVSSQMTGGEAFFGQGTRLTVV.

The chain recombines TRBV4-1 with TRBJ1-2; perhaps TRBD1 as D (6 bases). Between the trimmed V and J ends, which lost 0 bases and 7 bases, there was a span of 21 bases. The germline V gene encodes CDR1 MGHRA and CDR2 YSYEKL. The CDR3 covers 17 residues. The CDR3 region is CASSQDSGTLQQGGYTF. CDR3 bases: TGCGCCAGCAGCCAAGATAGCGGGACCCTCCAACAGGGTGGCTACACCTTC.

A few counts support this clonotype. The V call is TRBV20-1, the J call TRBJ2-1; TRBD2 is a possible D gene (5 bases). Trimming removed 2 bases at V and 4 bases at J, with 12 bases between. Per the germline V gene, CDR1 is DFQATT and CDR2 is SNEGSKA (reference sequence). The CDR3 runs to 14 residues. The CDR3 spells CSARSRTSYNEQFF. In DNA, the CDR3 is TGCAGTGCTAGATCCCGGACTTCTTACAATGAGCAGTTCTTC.

J is TRBJ2-5 and V is TRBV14; 7 positions match TRBD2. The germline gives CDR1 SGHDN, CDR2 FVKESK. The CDR3 covers 14 residues. Germline trimming cut 4 bases from V and 5 bases from J; bases unmatched to any gene: 7. The CDR3 loop is CASSRSGWYETQYF. CDR3 coding DNA: TGTGCCAGCAGCCGTAGCGGGTGGTACGAGACCCAGTACTTC.

There are a few counts of this clonotype. This chain joins TRBV7-3 and TRBJ2-2, with 9 bases that match TRBD2. J gave up 2 bases and V 1 base, and 5 bases lay outside the gene matches. This CDR3 region has 17 residues. Germline V CDR1 and CDR2: SGHTA, FQGTGA. The CDR3 reads CASSLSLAGTNTGELFF. The DNA of the CDR3 is TGTGCCAGCAGCTTAAGTCTAGCGGGGACCAACACCGGGGAGCTGTTTTTT.

This clonotype has only a few counts. The chain employs TRBV21-1 and TRBJ2-4; the table assigns TRBD2, which was not confirmed against the DNA. TRBV21-1 is a pseudogene segment. This CDR3 is built from 15 residues. The CDR3, as DNA: TGTGCCAGCAGCAAAGAGGTCTACGGGGAGGACATTCAGTACTTC. Protein product: CASSKEVYGEDIQYF.

This clonotype turned up a few times. The chain employs TRBV7-9 and TRBJ1-4; 9 nucleotides agree with TRBD1. The CDR3 contains 16 residues. From germline, CDR1 is SEHNR and CDR2 FQNEAQ (reference sequence). V lost 1 base to trimming and J lost 6 bases; unmatched junction nucleotides: 6. The CDR3 DNA is TGTGCCAGCAGCTTAGGACCGGGACAGGGATATGAAAAACTGTTTTTT. It translates to CASSLGPGQGYEKLFF.

The chain recombines TRBV12-3 or TRBV12-4 with TRBJ2-5, with a weak D call TRBD1 (6 bases). The CDR3 is made up of 15 amino acids. V gave up 4 bases and J gave up 4 bases, with 16 bases separating them. This CDR3 is CASSSRPQGSETQYF. CDR3 sequence (DNA): TGTGCCAGCAGTTCGAGACCACAGGGATCAGAGACCCAGTACTTC.

This clonotype was seen more than once but under ten times. The chain joins TRBV6-2 or TRBV6-3 to TRBJ2-5, with D unresolved. The J call is doubtful: the DNA matches TRBJ2-1 better. The germline gives CDR1 MNHEY, CDR2 SVGEGT. The CDR3 loop spans 12 amino acids. The CDR3 DNA reads as TGTGCCAGCAGTCCCCAGAGTAATGAGCAGTTCTTC. This sequence encodes CASSPQSNEQFF.

The chain couples TRBV15 to TRBJ1-3, with D possibly being TRBD1 (6 bases). CDR1 and CDR2 (germline): LNHNV, YYDKDF (reference sequence). V was clipped by 1 base and J by 7 bases, with 14 bases between them. The CDR3 has 15 amino acids. CDR3 coding DNA: TGTGCCACCAGCAGAGGCCAGGGGACGATGAACACCATATATTTT. Amino acid sequence: CATSRGQGTMNTIYF. Variable domain in full (rest from reference TRBV15 and TRBJ1-3): DAMVIQNPRYQVTQFGKPVTLSCSQTLNHNVMYWYQQKSSQAPKLLFHYYDKDFNNEADTPDNFQSRRPNTSFCFLDIRSPGLGDTAMYLCATSRGQGTMNTIYFGEGSWLTVV.

The V gene is TRBV28, the J gene TRBJ1-2; TRBD1 aligns across 9 bases. This CDR3 has 16 residues. Per germline, CDR1 MDHEN and CDR2 SYDVKM. Trimming cost V 4 bases and J 8 bases; bases outside gene matches: 14. This CDR3 is CASSSLSGTGLYGYTF. In nucleotides, the CDR3 is TGTGCCAGCAGTTCCCTCTCGGGGACAGGGTTGTACGGCTACACCTTC.

This clonotype was observed a handful of times. The chain has TRBV6-5 and TRBJ2-1; D uncertain. V shed 2 bases and J shed 5 bases, with 10 bases lying between them. CDR1 and CDR2 (germline): MNHEY, SVGAGI. This CDR3 has 14 amino acids. The CDR3 nucleotides are TGTGCCAGCAGTTACGGCGTGGGTAACAATGAGCAGTTCTTC. This gives the protein CASSYGVGNNEQFF.

This clonotype was seen a few times. V gene TRBV27 combines with J gene TRBJ2-7, with a tentative D call TRBD2 (6 bases). This CDR3 has 15 residues. V dropped 1 base and J dropped 3 bases, with 13 bases sitting between them. Germline loops: CDR1 MNHEY, CDR2 SMNVEV (reference sequence). In nucleotides, the CDR3 is TGTGCCAGCAGTTTATTCCCGGGACTGAGCTACGAGCAGTACTTC. Residues: CASSLFPGLSYEQYF.